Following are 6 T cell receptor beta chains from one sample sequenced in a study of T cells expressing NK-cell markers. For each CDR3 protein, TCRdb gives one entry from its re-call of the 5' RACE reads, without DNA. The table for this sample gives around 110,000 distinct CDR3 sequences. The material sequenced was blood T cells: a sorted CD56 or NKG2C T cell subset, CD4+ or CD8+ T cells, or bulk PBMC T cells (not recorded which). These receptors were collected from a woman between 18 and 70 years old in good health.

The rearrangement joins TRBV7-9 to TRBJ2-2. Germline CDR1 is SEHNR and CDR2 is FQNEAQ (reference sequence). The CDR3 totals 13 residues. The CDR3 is CASRSHPTGELFF. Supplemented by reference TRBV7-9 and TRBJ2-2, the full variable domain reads DTGVSQNPRHKITKRGQNVTFRCDPISEHNRLYWYRQTLGQGPEFLTYFQNEAQLEKSRLLSDRFSAERPKGSFSTLEIQRTEQGDSAMYLCASRSHPTGELFFGEGSRLTVL.

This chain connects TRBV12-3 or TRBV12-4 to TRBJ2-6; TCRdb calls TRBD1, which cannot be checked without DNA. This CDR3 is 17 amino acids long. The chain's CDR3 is CASSRDFPAAGANVLTF.

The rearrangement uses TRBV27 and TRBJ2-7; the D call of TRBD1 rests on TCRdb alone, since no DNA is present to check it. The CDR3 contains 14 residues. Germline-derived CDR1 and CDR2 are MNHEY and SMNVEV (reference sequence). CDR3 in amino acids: CATNGGGPAYEQYF.

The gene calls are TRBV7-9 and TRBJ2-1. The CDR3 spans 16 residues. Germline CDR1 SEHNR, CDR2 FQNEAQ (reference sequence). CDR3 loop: CASSLGWGSGHNEQFF.

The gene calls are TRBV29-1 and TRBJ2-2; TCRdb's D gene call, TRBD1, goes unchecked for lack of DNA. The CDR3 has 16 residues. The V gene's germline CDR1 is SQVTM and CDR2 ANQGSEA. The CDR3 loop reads CSVEDLDTQHTGELFF.

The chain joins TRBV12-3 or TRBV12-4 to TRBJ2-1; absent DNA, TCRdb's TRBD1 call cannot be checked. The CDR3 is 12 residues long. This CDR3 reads CASSLGGYEQFF.